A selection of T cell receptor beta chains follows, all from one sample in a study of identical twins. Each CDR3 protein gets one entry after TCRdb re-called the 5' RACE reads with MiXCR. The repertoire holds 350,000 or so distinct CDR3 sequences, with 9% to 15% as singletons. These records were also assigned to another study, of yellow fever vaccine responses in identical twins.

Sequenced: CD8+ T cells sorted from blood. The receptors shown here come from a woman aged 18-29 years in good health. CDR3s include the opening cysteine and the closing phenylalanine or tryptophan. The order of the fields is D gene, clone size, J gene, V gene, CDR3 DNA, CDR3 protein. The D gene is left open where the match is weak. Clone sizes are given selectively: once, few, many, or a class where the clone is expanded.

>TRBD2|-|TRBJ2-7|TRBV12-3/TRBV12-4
TGTGCCAGCAGCACTACCGAGCGGGGAAAGCCCTACGAGCAGTACTTC
CASSTTERGKPYEQYF
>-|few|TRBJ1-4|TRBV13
TGTGCCAGCAGCCGCCGACAGGTTCACGAAAAACTGTTTTTT
CASSRRQVHEKLFF
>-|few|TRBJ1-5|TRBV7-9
TGTGCCAGCAGCTTAGCGACTAATAAGGATCAGCCCCAGCATTTT
CASSLATNKDQPQHF
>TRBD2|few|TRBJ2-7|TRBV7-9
TGTGCCAGCAGCCCGGTACTAGCGGGGACCTCCTACGAGCAGTACTTC
CASSPVLAGTSYEQYF
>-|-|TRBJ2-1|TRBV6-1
TGTGCCAGCAGGGGGGGATCTTATGGGGTGGATGAGCAGTTCTTC
CASRGGSYGVDEQFF
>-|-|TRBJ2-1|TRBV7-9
TGTGCCAGCAGCTCCAGCCAAGGGGACAATGAGCAGTTCTTC
CASSSSQGDNEQFF
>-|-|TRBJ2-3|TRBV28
TGTGCCAGCAGTCCAGACACCATCACAGATACGCAGTATTTT
CASSPDTITDTQYF
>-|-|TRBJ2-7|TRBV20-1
TGCAGTGCAGAGTTTACAGGGGCGGGGGTATACGAGCAGTACTTC
CSAEFTGAGVYEQYF
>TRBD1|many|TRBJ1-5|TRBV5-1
TGCGCCAGCAGCTTGTACGGGACAGAGAATCAGCCCCAGCATTTT
CASSLYGTENQPQHF
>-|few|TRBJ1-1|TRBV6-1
TGTGCCAGCAGTGGGTCTTTCTCTTCCACTGAAGCTTTCTTT
CASSGSFSSTEAFF
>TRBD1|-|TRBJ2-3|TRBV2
TGTGCCAGCAGTGAGGGGACAGGGTCTGCCCCAGATACGCAGTATTTT
CASSEGTGSAPDTQYF
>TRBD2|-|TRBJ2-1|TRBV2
TGTGCCAGCAGTGCTCTAGCGGGAGGACTAAGCTCCTACAATGAGCAGTTCTTC
CASSALAGGLSSYNEQFF
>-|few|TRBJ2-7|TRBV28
TGTGCCAGCAGCCCGACAGGAACCTCCTACGAGCAGTACTTC
CASSPTGTSYEQYF
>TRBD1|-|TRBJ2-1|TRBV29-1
TGCAGCGTTGTATTTTGGGGACAGGGGAACAATGAGCAGTTCTTC
CSVVFWGQGNNEQFF
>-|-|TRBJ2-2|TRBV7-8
TGTGCCAGCCCAAAGAGGGACGGACACACCGGGGAGCTGTTTTTT
CASPKRDGHTGELFF
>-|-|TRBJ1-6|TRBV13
TGTGCCAGCAGCTTTGGTACTTGGAGGGGTTGGAATTCACCCCTCCACTTT
CASSFGTWRGWNSPLHF
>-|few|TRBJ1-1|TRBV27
TGTGCCAGCAGTTCCCCTCCGAACGTGAACACTGAAGCTTTCTTT
CASSSPPNVNTEAFF
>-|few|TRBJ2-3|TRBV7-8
TGTGCCAGCAGCTTCCTGCTTCGTCAGAGTCGGACAGATACGCAGTATTTT
CASSFLLRQSRTDTQYF
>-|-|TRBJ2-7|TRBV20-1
TGCAGTGCTCGGGGACGGTTAGGAGTTTACGAGCAGTACTTC
CSARGRLGVYEQYF
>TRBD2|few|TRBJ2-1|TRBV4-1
TGCGCCAGCAGCCAATATCTAGCGGGAGGAAATGAGCAGTTCTTC
CASSQYLAGGNEQFF
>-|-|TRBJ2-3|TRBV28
TGTGCCAGCAGTTTAGGCAGGGTCGGAGATACGCAGTATTTT
CASSLGRVGDTQYF
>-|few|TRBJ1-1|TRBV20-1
TGCAGTGCTAGAGATATGTCTGATTATTTAAGTATAGGAGCTTTCTTT
CSARDMSDYLSIGAFF
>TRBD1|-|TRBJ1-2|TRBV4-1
TGCGCCAGCAGCCAAGATGAGTGGACAGGGTCTATTGATGGCTACACCTTC
CASSQDEWTGSIDGYTF
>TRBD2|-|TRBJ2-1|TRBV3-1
TGTGCCAGCAGACCAACGACTAGCGGGAGGGAAAATGAGCAGTTCTTC
CASRPTTSGRENEQFF
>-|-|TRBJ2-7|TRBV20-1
TGCAGTGCTAGAGAAGCGGGCGTCCACGAGCAGTACTTC
CSAREAGVHEQYF
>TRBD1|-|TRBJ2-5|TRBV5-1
TGCGCCAGCAGCTCCAGGACAGGGGTGTTGGAGACCCAGTACTTC
CASSSRTGVLETQYF
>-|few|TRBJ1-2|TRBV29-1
TGCAGCGTTGAAGGGATCTATGGCTACACCTTC
CSVEGIYGYTF
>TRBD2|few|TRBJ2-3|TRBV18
TGTGCCAGCTCACCCAAAGGGAGCGGGAGAGATGCTACGCAGTATTTT
CASSPKGSGRDATQYF
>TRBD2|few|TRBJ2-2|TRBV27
TGTGCCAGCAGTTTATCCCTAGCGGGAGCCCCCGGGGAGCTGTTTTTT
CASSLSLAGAPGELFF
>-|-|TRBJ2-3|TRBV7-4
TGTGCCACCAGTTCGGAAAGCACAGATACGCAGTATTTT
CATSSESTDTQYF
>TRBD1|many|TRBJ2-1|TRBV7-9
TGTGCCAGCAGCCCTAAGACAGGGGCAATTTTCAATGAGCAGTTCTTC
CASSPKTGAIFNEQFF
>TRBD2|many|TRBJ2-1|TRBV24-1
TGTGCCACCAGTGATTGGGCAGCGGGAGAAGGGGGATATGAGCAGTTCTTC
CATSDWAAGEGGYEQFF
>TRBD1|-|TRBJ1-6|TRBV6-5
TGTGCCAGCAGTTCGGAACAGGGGACCGATTCACCCCTCCACTTT
CASSSEQGTDSPLHF
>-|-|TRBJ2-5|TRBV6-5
TGTGCCAGCAGTTACCAGGGGGAGGTAGAGACCCAGTACTTC
CASSYQGEVETQYF
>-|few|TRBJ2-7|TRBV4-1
TGCGCCAGCAGTCCTACAGGGACCCTCGGCTCCTACGAGCAGTACTTC
CASSPTGTLGSYEQYF
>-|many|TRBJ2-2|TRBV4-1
TGCGCCAGCAGCCAAGTAATAGCCGGGGAGCTGTTTTTT
CASSQVIAGELFF
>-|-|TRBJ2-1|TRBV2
TGTGCCAACTTGGGCGGGATAGGGAATGAGCAGTTCTTC
CANLGGIGNEQFF
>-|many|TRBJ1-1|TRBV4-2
TGTGCCAGCAGCCACCCCGGGACACCCGAGGGTGAAGCTTTCTTT
CASSHPGTPEGEAFF
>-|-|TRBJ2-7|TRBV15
TGTGCCACCAGCAGAGGAGCAGTCTCCTACGAGCAGTACTTC
CATSRGAVSYEQYF
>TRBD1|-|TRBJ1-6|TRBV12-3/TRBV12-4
TGTGCCAGCGGGACAGGGGGCAATAATTCACCCCTCCACTTT
CASGTGGNNSPLHF
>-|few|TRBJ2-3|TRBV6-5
TGTGCCAGCAGTTCTCAGTCAGATACGCAGTATTTT
CASSSQSDTQYF
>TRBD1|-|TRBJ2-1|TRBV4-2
TGTGCCAGCAGCCTCCCCTCAGAAGGGGGACAGGACTACAATGAGCAGTTCTTC
CASSLPSEGGQDYNEQFF
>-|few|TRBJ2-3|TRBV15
TGTGCCACCAGCAGAGATTCCGCAGATACGCAGTATTTT
CATSRDSADTQYF
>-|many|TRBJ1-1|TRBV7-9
TGTGCCAGCAGCTTAGTTGTCGGGGGGGACACTGAAGCTTTCTTT
CASSLVVGGDTEAFF